The 21 T cell receptor beta chains given below trace back to one sample, sequenced in a study of T cells in Graves' hyperthyroidism and ophthalmopathy. Researchers took RNA transcripts and amplified the TCR beta CDR3 regions from them. HTBI primers drove first-round RT-PCR of the TCR CDR3. TCRdb re-derived calls from the multiplex PCR reads in MiXCR, one entry per CDR3 protein. The data contain around 700,000 distinct CDR3 sequences, 35% of them seen just once; the ten biggest clones take up around 31%. What was sequenced was blood. These receptors were taken from a woman in her thirties or forties with Graves' hyperthyroidism.

This clonotype was counted only a few times. This chain connects TRBV7-2 to TRBJ2-7; D unresolved. The CDR3 spans 15 residues. V shed 6 bases and J shed 1 base, with 16 bases lying between them. Germline V gives CDR1 SGHTA, CDR2 FQGNSA. This CDR3 is CASRRWRLGSYEQYF. CDR3 in DNA: TGTGCCAGCAGGCGTTGGAGACTGGGATCCTACGAGCAGTACTTC.

In its sample, this clonotype was seen a few times. The chain is built from TRBV5-1 and TRBJ1-1; 8 nucleotides align to TRBD1. CDR3 length: 15 residues. CDR1 SGHRS and CDR2 YFSETQ come from the germline V gene. J gave up 0 bases and V 5 bases, and 6 bases lay outside the gene matches. The DNA of the CDR3 is TGCGCCAGCAGTTATACAGGGGGAGTGAACACTGAAGCTTTCTTT. This codes for CASSYTGGVNTEAFF.

Of note for this clonotype: A read error may be the cause here, since a much bigger clone is one base away. The CDR3 bases are TGCAGCGTCCCCGGTACGAACACCCGGGAGCTGTTTTTT. Protein: CSVPGTNTRELFF. This chain joins TRBV29-1 and TRBJ2-2, with D unresolved. The germline CDR1 and CDR2 sequences are SQVTM and ANQGSEA. This CDR3 has 13 amino acids.

The chain recombines TRBV4-3 with TRBJ2-2, with 12 bases matching TRBD2. Germline CDR1 reads LGHNA; CDR2 reads YSLEER. V lost 3 bases, J lost 6 bases, and 5 bases stayed unmatched. The CDR3 contains 16 residues. The CDR3 DNA follows: TGCGCCAGCAGCCATTGGACTAGCGGGATCCCCGGGGAGCTGTTTTTT. It is translated as CASSHWTSGIPGELFF.

The J gene is TRBJ2-7, the V gene TRBV6-1; 7 positions match TRBD1. V dropped 6 bases and J dropped 5; count of bases not matched to a gene: 7. Per the germline V gene, CDR1 is MNHNS and CDR2 is SASEGT. The CDR3 sequence is 13 residues long. In DNA, the CDR3 is TGTGCCAGCAGCCCGACAGGGTTTGACGAGCAGTACTTC. Its translation: CASSPTGFDEQYF.

The chain joins TRBV15 to TRBJ1-2; D not certain. The CDR3 runs 14 residues. Trimming shortened V by 3 bases and J by 7 bases, and 15 bases separated the two germline ends. Germline V CDR1 and CDR2: LNHNV, YYDKDF (reference sequence). The CDR3, as DNA: TGTGCCACCAGCAGCCAGGACCTTGGCTCTGGCTACACCTTC. This sequence encodes CATSSQDLGSGYTF.

The rearrangement joins TRBV4-3 to TRBJ1-2; D is perhaps TRBD1 (5 bases). CDR3 length equals 15 residues. Trimming took 1 base from V and 3 from J, leaving 12 bases between them. The germline gives CDR1 LGHNA, CDR2 YSLEER. CDR3: CASSQVVGVYYGYTF. CDR3 bases: TGCGCCAGCAGCCAAGTAGTGGGGGTTTACTATGGCTACACCTTC.

The gene calls are TRBV19 and TRBJ1-1; D is undetermined. V lost 6 bases, J lost 0 bases, and 8 bases lay in between. The CDR3 loop spans 13 amino acids. Germline V gene lookup returns CDR1 LNHDA and CDR2 SQIVND (reference sequence). CDR3 residues: CASRLSLNTEAFF. The DNA for the CDR3 is TGTGCCAGTAGGTTAAGTTTGAACACTGAAGCTTTCTTT.

This clonotype turned up a few times. The CDR3 reads CASSEPHGVGAFF. The CDR3 bases are TGTGCCAGCAGCGAACCGCATGGAGTGGGTGCTTTCTTT. The rearrangement links TRBV9 to TRBJ1-1; D is uncertain. Germline V CDR1 and CDR2: SGDLS, YYNGEE. The germline V and J ends were trimmed by 3 bases and 11 bases, with 17 bases remaining between them. The CDR3 loop spans 13 amino acids.

The sample holds many counts of this clonotype. The J gene is TRBJ1-1, the V gene TRBV20-1; D remains unclear. V lost 4 bases to trimming and J lost 0 bases, with 3 bases between them. Germline assignment: CDR1 DFQATT and CDR2 SNEGSKA (reference sequence). This CDR3 spans 11 amino acids. CDR3: CSAIMNTEAFF. The CDR3 DNA is TGCAGTGCTATTATGAACACTGAAGCTTTCTTT.

V usage is TRBV10-1 and J usage is TRBJ2-7; the D gene could be TRBD1 or TRBD2 (5 bases each). The germline V gene has CDR1 WNHNN and CDR2 SYGVQD (reference sequence). This CDR3 comprises 17 residues. Trimming cost V 6 bases and J 0 bases, with 21 bases left between them. CDR3 loop: CASSQSGAGTFSYEQYF. The CDR3 coding sequence is TGCGCCAGCAGCCAATCCGGTGCAGGGACCTTCTCCTACGAGCAGTACTTC.

The chain links TRBV4-3 to TRBJ2-2, with D maybe TRBD1 (6 bases). Germline values: CDR1 LGHNA, CDR2 YSLEER. The CDR3 covers 15 residues. V gave up 3 bases and J gave up 3 bases, with 11 bases separating them. The CDR3 loop is CASSQDSRDTGELFF. The CDR3 region has the DNA TGCGCCAGCAGCCAGGACAGCCGAGACACCGGGGAGCTGTTTTTT.

This clonotype has a handful of counts. The CDR3 loop is CATSPQGPANTGELFF. DNA for the CDR3: TGTGCCACCAGCCCCCAGGGCCCTGCGAACACCGGGGAGCTGTTTTTT. V usage is TRBV15 and J usage is TRBJ2-2; D possibly corresponds to TRBD1 (5 bases). The CDR3 totals 16 residues. V was trimmed by 5 bases and J by 0 bases, leaving 13 bases between them. CDR1 is LNHNV and CDR2 is YYDKDF in the germline V gene (reference sequence).

The V call is TRBV10-3, the J call TRBJ2-7; 9 bases align to TRBD1. CDR1 is ENHRY, CDR2 SYGVKD, per germline. The CDR3 is 14 residues long. Losses at the gene ends were 11 bases for V and 2 bases for J; bases not matched to a gene: 10. The CDR3 spells CASSRDRAPYEQYF. CDR3 coding DNA: TGTGCCTCGAGCCGGGACAGGGCCCCCTACGAGCAGTACTTC.

This clonotype was found many times. V gene TRBV20-1 combines with J gene TRBJ2-7; TRBD1 aligns across 7 bases. The CDR3 runs to 13 residues. Germline CDR1 DFQATT, CDR2 SNEGSKA (reference sequence). Losses at the gene ends were 3 bases for V and 6 bases for J; bases not matched to a gene: 8. In DNA form, the CDR3 reads TGCAGTGCTAGGGCAGGGGGATTGGGCGAGCAGTACTTC. This codes for CSARAGGLGEQYF.

The chain employs TRBV24-1 and TRBJ1-6, with D tentatively TRBD1 (6 bases). Looked up from germline, CDR1 is KGHDR and CDR2 is SFDVKD. The CDR3 is made up of 18 amino acids. The ends were cut back, 11 bases at V and 7 bases at J, with 29 bases in the middle. CDR3 nucleotides: TGTGCCAGCCGGAAAGTTCGGGGGGCTCTTGCGTGGAATTCACCCCTCCACTTT. It codes for CASRKVRGALAWNSPLHF.

This clonotype was recorded many times. The chain has TRBV15 and TRBJ1-6, with TRBD1 identical over 11 bases. There are 15 residues in the CDR3. V dropped 3 bases and J dropped 8; count of bases not matched to a gene: 3. Germline V lookup: CDR1 LNHNV, CDR2 YYDKDF (reference sequence). The CDR3: CATSRDRGPDSPLHF. For the CDR3, the DNA is TGTGCCACCAGCAGGGACAGGGGGCCGGATTCACCCCTCCACTTT.

Regarding this clonotype: A read error is possible here, since a much larger clone lies one base away. The chain has TRBV7-9 and TRBJ1-2, with 7 bases aligning to TRBD1. CDR3 length: 15 residues. Trimming took 6 bases from V and 4 from J; bases not matched to a gene: 11. Germline V gene sequence: CDR1 SEHNR, CDR2 FQNEAQ (reference sequence). The chain's CDR3 is CASSTFGTVGYGYTF. In DNA form, the CDR3 reads TGTGCCAGCAGTACCTTTGGGACAGTGGGCTATGGCTACACCTTC.

Ten or more counts support this clonotype. The rearrangement uses TRBV29-1 and TRBJ1-1, with 9 bases fitting TRBD1. V dropped 5 bases and J dropped 5; count of bases not matched to a gene: 9. Germline V CDR1 and CDR2: SQVTM, ANQGSEA. The CDR3 is 14 amino acids. CDR3 DNA: TGCAGCGTTCAGCCGGACAGGGGTAAAACTGAAGCTTTCTTT. This translates into CSVQPDRGKTEAFF.

In its sample, this clonotype was seen many times. This chain joins TRBV24-1 and TRBJ1-5; TRBD1 might be the D (5 bases). In germline, CDR1 is KGHDR, CDR2 SFDVKD. V lost 5 bases to trimming and J lost 1 base, with 11 bases between them. The CDR3 is made up of 15 amino acids. CDR3 sequence reads: CATSVGGGSNQPQHF. DNA for the CDR3: TGTGCCACCAGTGTTGGCGGGGGAAGCAATCAGCCCCAGCATTTT.

This clonotype was found a few times. The CDR3, as DNA: TGTGCCAGCGGAAGGGGGTATCGGACCTACGAGCAGTACTTC. This encodes CASGRGYRTYEQYF. The gene calls are TRBV6-2 or TRBV6-3 and TRBJ2-7, with a tentative D call TRBD1 (6 bases). Germline V gene lookup returns CDR1 MNHEY and CDR2 SVGEGT. Trimming pared 8 bases from V and 2 bases from J, leaving 16 bases between. CDR3 size: 14 residues.